Listed below are T cell receptor beta chains from one sample, sequenced in a study of Ad26.COV2.S vaccination and SARS-CoV-2 variants. Generated by immunoSEQ multiplex PCR, the TCRdb table keeps only in-frame clones and is missing some. The data hold about 97,000 clones, with over 60% observed a single time. The sample in question was peripheral blood, obtained after recovery from COVID-19. The origin of the receptors is a human donor who had recovered from COVID-19. Both conserved end residues are part of each CDR3. A D gene is named only where the DNA matches it firmly.

>16|NA|TRBV6-1
CASSGIPTGYSYEQYF
>17|NA|TRBV18
CASSPSSWGGPYNEQFF
>16|TRBD1|TRBV5-5
CASSLEGAPGANVLTF
>12|NA|TRBV6-5
CASSSQGYGYTF
>14|TRBD1|TRBV5-1
CASSPGDRVRGYTF
>14|TRBD2|TRBV11-2
CASSRETSADTQYF
>15|TRBD2|TRBV13
CASSSLSGGLYEQYF
>15|TRBD2|TRBV2
CASSLIAGGRDTQYF
>15|NA|TRBV5-1
CASRPPGTPNEKLFF
>14|NA|TRBV5-1
CASSLGMVGEKLFF
>14|NA|TRBV11-3
CASSLQTAGATQYF
>12|NA|TRBV11-1
CASSSQNTEAFF